These 8 T cell receptor beta chains were sequenced from one sample in a study of blood T cell repertoires in COVID-19. TCRdb's copy holds only in-frame clones and misses some; the assay was immunoSEQ multiplex PCR. This table has some 300,000 clones, approximately 90% appearing once. The sample taken for sequencing was peripheral blood. These receptors were obtained from a woman aged 45 to 65 with COVID-19, enrolled during active disease.

This chain connects TRBV30 to TRBJ2-6, with 9 bases fitting TRBD2. CDR3 length: 15 residues. V was clipped by 5 bases and J by 0 bases; unmatched bases: 2. Germline CDR1 reads GTSNPN; CDR2 reads SVGIG (reference sequence). Here the CDR3 reads CAWAGGYSGANVLTF. The CDR3 nucleotides are TGTGCCTGGGCGGGAGGGTACTCTGGGGCCAACGTCCTGACTTTC. The variable domain in full, completed from reference TRBV30 and TRBJ2-6, reads SQTIHQWPATLVQPVGSPLSLECTVEGTSNPNLYWYRQAAGRGLQLLFYSVGIGQISSEVPQNLSASRPQDRQFILSSKKLLLSDSGFYLCAWAGGYSGANVLTFGAGSRLTVL.

This clone appeared a few times. V is TRBV5-1 and J is TRBJ1-2; D not resolved. CDR3 length: 15 residues. Between the trimmed V and J ends, which lost 4 bases and 2 bases, there was a span of 15 bases. Germline CDR1 reads SGHRS; CDR2 reads YFSETQ. CDR3 sequence (DNA): TGCGCCAGCAGCGACCACCGGGGAGGAAACTATGGCTACACCTTC. Its translation is CASSDHRGGNYGYTF.

The chain uses TRBV5-1 and TRBJ2-3; 16 bases agree with TRBD2. J lost 4 bases, V lost 1 base, and 6 bases had no gene match. The CDR3 runs to 18 residues. The germline V gene encodes CDR1 SGHRS and CDR2 YFSETQ. CDR3 in DNA: TGCGCCAGCAGCTTGAGGGGACTAGCGGGAGGGCCAGCAGATACGCAGTATTTT. This codes for CASSLRGLAGGPADTQYF.

CDR3 region: CASSFRTVRASNQPQHF. In nucleotides, the CDR3 is TGCGCCAGCAGCTTTAGGACAGTACGAGCCAGCAATCAGCCCCAGCATTTT. This chain links TRBV4-1 with TRBJ1-5; a weak D match, TRBD1 (6 bases). This CDR3 comprises 17 residues. Germline CDR1 reads MGHRA; CDR2 reads YSYEKL. Trimming pared 5 bases from V and 1 base from J, leaving 18 bases between.

The V and J genes are TRBV6-1 and TRBJ1-2; TRBD1 aligns across 9 bases. The CDR3 runs 12 residues. Germline CDR1 MNHNS, CDR2 SASEGT. The V segment lost 5 bases and the J segment 9 bases; nucleotides outside the gene matches: 4. In DNA form, the CDR3 reads TGTGCCAGCAGTTCTGACAGGGGGAGCTACACCTTC. Its protein product is CASSSDRGSYTF.

V usage is TRBV11-2 and J usage is TRBJ1-2, with 7 bases fitting TRBD1. The germline CDR1 and CDR2 sequences are SGHAT and FQNNGV. Trimming removed 6 bases from V and 4 bases from J; junction bases left unmatched: 5. CDR3 length equals 13 residues. CDR3 sequence: CASSQGGSYGYTF. For the CDR3, the DNA is TGTGCCAGCAGTCAGGGGGGAAGCTATGGCTACACCTTC.

This chain links TRBV20-1 with TRBJ2-5, with 11 bases lining up with TRBD2. There are 16 residues in the CDR3. Germline V gene sequence: CDR1 DFQATT, CDR2 SNEGSKA (reference sequence). J gave up 5 bases and V 3 bases, and 11 bases lay outside the gene matches. CDR3 sequence: CSASPLAGGPGETQYF. The CDR3, as DNA: TGCAGTGCTAGTCCCTTAGCGGGAGGGCCGGGTGAGACCCAGTACTTC.

The V gene is TRBV11-2, the J gene TRBJ2-7, with a weak D call TRBD1 (6 bases). The length of the CDR3 is 16 residues. Looked up from germline, CDR1 is SGHAT and CDR2 is FQNNGV. Trimming shortened V by 5 bases and J by 1 base, and 18 bases separated the two germline ends. The CDR3 protein is CASSPPPGQGSYEQYF. CDR3 in DNA: TGTGCCAGCAGCCCCCCCCCTGGGCAGGGGTCCTACGAGCAGTACTTC.